Detailed here is one TCR beta chain. Its antigen is as yet unknown. The authors drew 2.5 to 3 ml of blood from each donor. This record belongs to a study of monozygotic twins with inflammatory bowel disease. Study-level findings and limits: Fewer shared clonotypes with others were found in IBD patients than in healthy twins, especially with disease activity.

CDR3 length: 15 amino acids. Germline-derived CDR1 and CDR2 are LNHNV and YYDKDF (reference sequence). Researchers used approximately 3,500 ng of total RNA for each TCR library. TCRdb reanalyzed the 5' RACE reads, giving one entry per CDR3 protein sequence and no DNA. The ten top clones account for about 8%, within a sample of around 220,000 distinct CDR3 sequences. This TCR was recovered from a human donor with ulcerative colitis or Crohn's disease, or a healthy co-twin of an affected twin (not recorded which). Sequencing was carried out using blood. The chain uses TRBV15 and TRBJ2-1; absent DNA, TCRdb's TRBD1 call cannot be checked. CDR3 region: CATSRDLTGRLEQFF.